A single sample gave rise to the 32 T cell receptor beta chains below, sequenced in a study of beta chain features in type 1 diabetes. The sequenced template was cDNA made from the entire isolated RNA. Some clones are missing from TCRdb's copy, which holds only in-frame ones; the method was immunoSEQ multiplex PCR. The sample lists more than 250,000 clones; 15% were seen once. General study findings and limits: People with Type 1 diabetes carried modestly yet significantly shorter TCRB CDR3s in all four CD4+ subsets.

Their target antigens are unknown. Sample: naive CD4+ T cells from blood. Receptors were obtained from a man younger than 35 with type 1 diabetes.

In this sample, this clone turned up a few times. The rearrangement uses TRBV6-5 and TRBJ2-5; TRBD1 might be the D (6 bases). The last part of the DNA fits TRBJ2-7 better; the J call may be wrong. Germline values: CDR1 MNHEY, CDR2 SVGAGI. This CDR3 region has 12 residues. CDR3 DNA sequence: TGTGCCAGCAGAACGACAGGTGACGAGCAGTACTTC. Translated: CASRTTGDEQYF.

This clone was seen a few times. CDR3 amino acids: CASSSSRVGETQYF. Here the CDR3 DNA reads TGTGCCAGCAGCTCCTCTAGAGTCGGAGAGACCCAGTACTTC. V and J are TRBV5-6 and TRBJ2-5; D gene ambiguous. CDR3 size: 14 residues. V was trimmed by 3 bases and J by 4 bases, leaving 13 bases between them. Germline V gene lookup returns CDR1 SGHDT and CDR2 YYEEEE.

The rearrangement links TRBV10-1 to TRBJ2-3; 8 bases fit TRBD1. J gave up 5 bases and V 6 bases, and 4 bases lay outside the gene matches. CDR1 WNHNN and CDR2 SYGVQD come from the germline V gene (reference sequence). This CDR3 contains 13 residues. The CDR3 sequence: CASRETGEDTQYF. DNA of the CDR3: TGCGCCAGCAGAGAGACAGGGGAAGATACGCAGTATTTT.

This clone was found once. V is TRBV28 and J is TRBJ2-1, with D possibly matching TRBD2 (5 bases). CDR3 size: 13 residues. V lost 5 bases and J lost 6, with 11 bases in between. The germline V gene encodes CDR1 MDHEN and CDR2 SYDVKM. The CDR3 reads CASSMAGPNEQFF. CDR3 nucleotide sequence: TGTGCCAGCAGTATGGCGGGCCCCAATGAGCAGTTCTTC.

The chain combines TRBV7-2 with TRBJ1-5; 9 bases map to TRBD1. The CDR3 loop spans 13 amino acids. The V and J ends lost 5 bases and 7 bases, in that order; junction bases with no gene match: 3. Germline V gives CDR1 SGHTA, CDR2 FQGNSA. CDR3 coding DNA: TGTGCCAGCAGCAGGGACAGGGACCAGCCCCAGCATTTT. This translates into CASSRDRDQPQHF.

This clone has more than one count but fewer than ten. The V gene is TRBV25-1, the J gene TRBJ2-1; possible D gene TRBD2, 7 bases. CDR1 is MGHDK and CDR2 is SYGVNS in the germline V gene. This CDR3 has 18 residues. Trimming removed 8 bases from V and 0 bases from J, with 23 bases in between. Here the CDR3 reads CASSRGGGAYSSYNEQFF. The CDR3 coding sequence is TGTGCCAGCTCCAGAGGAGGGGGGGCCTATAGCTCCTACAATGAGCAGTTCTTC.

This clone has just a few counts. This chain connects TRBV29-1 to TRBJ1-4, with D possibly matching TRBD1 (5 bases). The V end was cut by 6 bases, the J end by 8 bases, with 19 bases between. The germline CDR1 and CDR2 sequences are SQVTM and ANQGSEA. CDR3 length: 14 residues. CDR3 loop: CSVGGGTEGEKLFF. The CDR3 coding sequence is TGCAGCGTCGGGGGGGGGACCGAGGGGGAAAAACTGTTTTTT.

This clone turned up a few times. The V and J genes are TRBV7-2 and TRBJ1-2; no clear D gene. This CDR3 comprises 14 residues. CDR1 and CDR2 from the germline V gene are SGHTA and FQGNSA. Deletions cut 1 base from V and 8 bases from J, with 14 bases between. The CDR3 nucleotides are TGTGCCAGCAGCTTAGAGAACCCTAGTAGGGGCTACACCTTC. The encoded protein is CASSLENPSRGYTF.

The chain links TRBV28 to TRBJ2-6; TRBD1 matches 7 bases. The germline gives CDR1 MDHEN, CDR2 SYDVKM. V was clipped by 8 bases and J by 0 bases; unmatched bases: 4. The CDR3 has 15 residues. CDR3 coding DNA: TGTGCCAGCGGACAGGCTAGCTCTGGGGCCAACGTCCTGACTTTC. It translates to CASGQASSGANVLTF.

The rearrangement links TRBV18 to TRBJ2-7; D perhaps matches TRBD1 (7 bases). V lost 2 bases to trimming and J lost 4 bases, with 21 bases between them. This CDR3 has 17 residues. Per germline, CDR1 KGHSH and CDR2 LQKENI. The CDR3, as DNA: TGTGCCAGCTCACCAGTACGAGGGGGCGCCGGGGGATACGAGCAGTACTTC. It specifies CASSPVRGGAGGYEQYF.

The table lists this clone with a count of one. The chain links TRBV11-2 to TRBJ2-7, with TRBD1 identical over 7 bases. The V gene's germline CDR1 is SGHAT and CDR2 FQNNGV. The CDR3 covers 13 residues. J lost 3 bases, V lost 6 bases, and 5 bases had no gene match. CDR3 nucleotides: TGTGCCAGCAGGATGGGACAGCACTACGAGCAGTACTTC. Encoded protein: CASRMGQHYEQYF.

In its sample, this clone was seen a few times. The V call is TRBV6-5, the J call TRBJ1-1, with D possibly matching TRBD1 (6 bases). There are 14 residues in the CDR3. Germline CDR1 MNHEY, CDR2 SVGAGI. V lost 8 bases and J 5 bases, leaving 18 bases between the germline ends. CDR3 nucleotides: TGTGCCAGCGGAAAACAGGGTTGGGGTACTGAAGCTTTCTTT. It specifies CASGKQGWGTEAFF.

The CDR3 nucleotides are TGTGCCAGCGGACGGACTAGCGTTGATATTAATGAGCAGTTCTTC. Amino acids: CASGRTSVDINEQFF. The chain uses TRBV28 and TRBJ2-1, with 9 bases that match TRBD2. Trimming at V came to 8 bases and at J to 7 bases, leaving 12 bases not matched to a gene. The germline CDR1 and CDR2 sequences are MDHEN and SYDVKM. The CDR3 totals 15 residues.

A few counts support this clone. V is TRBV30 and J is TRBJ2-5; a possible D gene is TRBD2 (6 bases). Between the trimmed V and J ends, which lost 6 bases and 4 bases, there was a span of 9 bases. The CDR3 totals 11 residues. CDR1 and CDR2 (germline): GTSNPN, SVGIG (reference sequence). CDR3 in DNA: TGTGCCTGCGGGGGTAGAGAGACCCAGTACTTC. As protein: CACGGRETQYF.

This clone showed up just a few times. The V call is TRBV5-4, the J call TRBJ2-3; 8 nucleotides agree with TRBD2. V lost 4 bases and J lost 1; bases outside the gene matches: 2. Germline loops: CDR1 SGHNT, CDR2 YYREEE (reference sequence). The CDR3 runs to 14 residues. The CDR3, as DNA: TGTGCCAGCAGCCCGACTAGCGGCACAGATACGCAGTATTTT. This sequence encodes CASSPTSGTDTQYF.

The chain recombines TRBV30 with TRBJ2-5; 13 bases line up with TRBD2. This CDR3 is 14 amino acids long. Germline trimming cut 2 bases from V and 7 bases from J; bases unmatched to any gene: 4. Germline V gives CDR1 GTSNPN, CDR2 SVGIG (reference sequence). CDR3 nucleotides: TGTGCCTGGAGTACTAGCGGGAGGGGCGCGACCCAGTACTTC. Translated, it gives CAWSTSGRGATQYF.

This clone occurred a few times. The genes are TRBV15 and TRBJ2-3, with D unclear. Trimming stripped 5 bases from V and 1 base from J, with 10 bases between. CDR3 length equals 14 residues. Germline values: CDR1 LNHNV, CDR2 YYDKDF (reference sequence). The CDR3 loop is CATSARVGTDTQYF. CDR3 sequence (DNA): TGTGCCACCAGCGCCCGAGTGGGCACAGATACGCAGTATTTT.

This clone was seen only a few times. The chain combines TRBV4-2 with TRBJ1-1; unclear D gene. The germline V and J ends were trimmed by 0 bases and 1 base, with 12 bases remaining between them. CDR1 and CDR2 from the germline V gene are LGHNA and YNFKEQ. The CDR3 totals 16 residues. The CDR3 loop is CASSQDSSVGNTEAFF. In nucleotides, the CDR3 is TGTGCCAGCAGCCAAGATTCATCCGTCGGGAACACTGAAGCTTTCTTT.

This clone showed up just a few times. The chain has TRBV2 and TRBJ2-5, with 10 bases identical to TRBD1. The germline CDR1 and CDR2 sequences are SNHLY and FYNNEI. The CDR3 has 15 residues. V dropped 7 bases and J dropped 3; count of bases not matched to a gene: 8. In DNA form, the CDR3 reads TGTGCCAGCATACTGTACGGGACAGGGGAAGAGACCCAGTACTTC. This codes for CASILYGTGEETQYF.

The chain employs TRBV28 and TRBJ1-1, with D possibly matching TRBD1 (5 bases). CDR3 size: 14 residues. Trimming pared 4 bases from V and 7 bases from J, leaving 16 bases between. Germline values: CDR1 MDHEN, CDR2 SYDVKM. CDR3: CASSYRGPQGEAFF. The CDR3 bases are TGTGCCAGCAGTTATCGCGGCCCTCAGGGTGAAGCTTTCTTT. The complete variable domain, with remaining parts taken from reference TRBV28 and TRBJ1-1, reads DVKVTQSSRYLVKRTGEKVFLECVQDMDHENMFWYRQDPGLGLRLIYFSYDVKMKEKGDIPEGYSVSREKKERFSLILESASTNQTSMYLCASSYRGPQGEAFFGQGTRLTVV.

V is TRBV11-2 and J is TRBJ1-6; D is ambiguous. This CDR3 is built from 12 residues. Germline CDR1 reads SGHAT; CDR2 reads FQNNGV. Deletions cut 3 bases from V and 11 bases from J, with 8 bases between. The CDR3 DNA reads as TGTGCCAGCAGCTTCGAGGTGACACCCCTCCACTTT. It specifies CASSFEVTPLHF.

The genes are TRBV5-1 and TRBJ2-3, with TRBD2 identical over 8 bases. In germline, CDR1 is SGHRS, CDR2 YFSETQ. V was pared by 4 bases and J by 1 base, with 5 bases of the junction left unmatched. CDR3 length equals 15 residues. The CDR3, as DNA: TGCGCCAGCAGCCCCCCGGGAGGGGGCACAGATACGCAGTATTTT. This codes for CASSPPGGGTDTQYF.

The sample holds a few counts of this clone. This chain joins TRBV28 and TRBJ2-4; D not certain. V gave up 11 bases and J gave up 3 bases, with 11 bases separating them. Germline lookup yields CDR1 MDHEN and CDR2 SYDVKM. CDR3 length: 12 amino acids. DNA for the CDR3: TGTGCCGTTCAGTCAGTCAAAAACATTCAGTACTTC. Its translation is CAVQSVKNIQYF.

CDR3 loop: CASSARLESTDTQYF. CDR3 nucleotide sequence: TGTGCCAGCAGCGCCAGACTAGAATCCACAGATACGCAGTATTTT. The genes are TRBV9 and TRBJ2-3; TRBD2 is a possible D gene (6 bases). CDR1 and CDR2 (germline): SGDLS, YYNGEE. Trimming took off 3 bases at V and 2 bases at J, with 13 bases between the two ends. The CDR3 extends over 15 amino acids. The whole variable domain, remainder taken from reference TRBV9 and TRBJ2-3, is DSGVTQTPKHLITATGQRVTLRCSPRSGDLSVYWYQQSLDQGLQFLIQYYNGEERAKGNILERFSAQQFPDLHSELNLSSLELGDSALYFCASSARLESTDTQYFGPGTRLTVL.

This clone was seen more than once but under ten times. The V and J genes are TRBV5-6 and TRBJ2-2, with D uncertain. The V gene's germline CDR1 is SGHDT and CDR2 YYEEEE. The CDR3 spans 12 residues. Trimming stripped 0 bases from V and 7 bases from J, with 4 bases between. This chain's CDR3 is CASSLVIGELFF. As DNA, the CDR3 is TGTGCCAGCAGCTTGGTCATCGGGGAGCTGTTTTTT.

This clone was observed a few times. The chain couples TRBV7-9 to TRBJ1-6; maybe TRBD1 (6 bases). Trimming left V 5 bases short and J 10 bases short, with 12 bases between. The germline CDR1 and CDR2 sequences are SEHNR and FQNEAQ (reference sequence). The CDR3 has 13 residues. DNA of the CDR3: TGTGCCAGCAGCAACAGGGAGGGCTCACCCCTCCACTTT. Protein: CASSNREGSPLHF.

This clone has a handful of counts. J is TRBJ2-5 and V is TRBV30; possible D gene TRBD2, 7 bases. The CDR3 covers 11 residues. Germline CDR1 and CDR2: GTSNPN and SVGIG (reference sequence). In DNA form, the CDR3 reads TGTGCTCGGGGGGCCGGGGAGACCCAGTACTTC. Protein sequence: CARGAGETQYF.

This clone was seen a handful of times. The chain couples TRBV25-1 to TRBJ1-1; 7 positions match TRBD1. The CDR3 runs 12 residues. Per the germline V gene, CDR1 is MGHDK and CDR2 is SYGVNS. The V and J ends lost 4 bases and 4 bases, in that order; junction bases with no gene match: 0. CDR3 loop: CASSGQGTEAFF. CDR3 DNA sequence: TGTGCCAGCAGTGGACAGGGCACTGAAGCTTTCTTT.

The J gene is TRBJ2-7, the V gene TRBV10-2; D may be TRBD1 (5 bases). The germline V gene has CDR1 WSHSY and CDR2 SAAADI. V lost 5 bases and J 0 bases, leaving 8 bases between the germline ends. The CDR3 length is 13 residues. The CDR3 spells CASSHRYSYEQYF. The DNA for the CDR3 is TGCGCCAGCAGTCACAGGTACTCCTACGAGCAGTACTTC.

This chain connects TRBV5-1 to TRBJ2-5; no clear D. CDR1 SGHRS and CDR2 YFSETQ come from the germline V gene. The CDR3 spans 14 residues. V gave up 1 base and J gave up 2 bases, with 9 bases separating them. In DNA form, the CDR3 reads TGCGCCAGCAGCTTGAGAACGACACAAGAGACCCAGTACTTC. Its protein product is CASSLRTTQETQYF.

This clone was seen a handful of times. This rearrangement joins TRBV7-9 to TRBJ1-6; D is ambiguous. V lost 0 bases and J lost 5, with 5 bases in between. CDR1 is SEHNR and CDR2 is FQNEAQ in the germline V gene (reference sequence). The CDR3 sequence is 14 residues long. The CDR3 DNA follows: TGTGCCAGCAGCTTAGCCAGGAATAATTCACCCCTCCACTTT. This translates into CASSLARNNSPLHF. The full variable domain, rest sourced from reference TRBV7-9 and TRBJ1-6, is DTGVSQNPRHKITKRGQNVTFRCDPISEHNRLYWYRQTLGQGPEFLTYFQNEAQLEKSRLLSDRFSAERPKGSFSTLEIQRTEQGDSAMYLCASSLARNNSPLHFGNGTRLTVT.

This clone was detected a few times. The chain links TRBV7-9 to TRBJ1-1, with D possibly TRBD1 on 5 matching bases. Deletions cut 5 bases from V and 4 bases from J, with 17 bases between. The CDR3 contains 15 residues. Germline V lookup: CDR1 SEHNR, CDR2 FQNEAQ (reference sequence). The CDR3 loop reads CASSHGWGEGTEAFF. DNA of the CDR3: TGTGCCAGCAGCCATGGCTGGGGGGAAGGCACTGAAGCTTTCTTT. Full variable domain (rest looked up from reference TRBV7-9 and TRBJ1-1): DTGVSQNPRHKITKRGQNVTFRCDPISEHNRLYWYRQTLGQGPEFLTYFQNEAQLEKSRLLSDRFSAERPKGSFSTLEIQRTEQGDSAMYLCASSHGWGEGTEAFFGQGTRLTVV.